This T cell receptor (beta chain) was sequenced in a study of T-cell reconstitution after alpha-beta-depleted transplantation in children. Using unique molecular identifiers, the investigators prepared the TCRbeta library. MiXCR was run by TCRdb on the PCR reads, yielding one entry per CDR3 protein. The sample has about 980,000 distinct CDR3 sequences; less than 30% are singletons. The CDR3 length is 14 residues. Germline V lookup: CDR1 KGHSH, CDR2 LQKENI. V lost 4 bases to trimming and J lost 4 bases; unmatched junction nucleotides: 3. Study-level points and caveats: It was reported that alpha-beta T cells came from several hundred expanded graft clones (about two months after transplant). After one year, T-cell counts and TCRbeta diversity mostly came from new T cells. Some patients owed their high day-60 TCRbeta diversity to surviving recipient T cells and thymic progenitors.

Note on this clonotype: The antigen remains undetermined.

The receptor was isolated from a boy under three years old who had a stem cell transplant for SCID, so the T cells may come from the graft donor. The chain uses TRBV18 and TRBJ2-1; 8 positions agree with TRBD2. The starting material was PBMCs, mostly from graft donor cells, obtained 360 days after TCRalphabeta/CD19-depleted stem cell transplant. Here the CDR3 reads CASSQLAEYNEQFF. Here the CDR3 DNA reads TGTGCCAGCTCACAACTAGCGGAGTACAATGAGCAGTTCTTC. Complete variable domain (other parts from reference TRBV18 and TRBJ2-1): NAGVMQNPRHLVRRRGQEARLRCSPMKGHSHVYWYRQLPEEGLKFMVYLQKENIIDESGMPKERFSAEFPKEGPSILRIQQVVRGDSAAYFCASSQLAEYNEQFFGPGTRLTVL.